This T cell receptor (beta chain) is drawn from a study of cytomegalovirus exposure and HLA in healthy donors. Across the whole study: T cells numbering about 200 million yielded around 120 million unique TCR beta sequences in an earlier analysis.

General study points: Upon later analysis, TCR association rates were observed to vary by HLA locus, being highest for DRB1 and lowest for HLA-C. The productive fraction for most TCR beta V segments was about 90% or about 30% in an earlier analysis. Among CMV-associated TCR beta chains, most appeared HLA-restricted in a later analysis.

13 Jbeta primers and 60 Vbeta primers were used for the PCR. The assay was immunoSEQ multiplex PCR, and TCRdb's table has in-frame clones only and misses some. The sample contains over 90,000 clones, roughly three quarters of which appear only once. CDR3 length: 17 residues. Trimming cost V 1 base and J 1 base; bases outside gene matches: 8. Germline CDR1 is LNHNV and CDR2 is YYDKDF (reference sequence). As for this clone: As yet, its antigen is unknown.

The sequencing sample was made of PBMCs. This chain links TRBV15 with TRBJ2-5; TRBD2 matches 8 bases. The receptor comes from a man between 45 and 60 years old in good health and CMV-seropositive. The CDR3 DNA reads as TGTGCCACCAGCAGAGGACTACTAGCGGTACCCCAAGAGACCCAGTACTTC. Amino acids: CATSRGLLAVPQETQYF.